These T cell receptor beta chains were read from a single sample in a study of blood T cells in healthy people across ages. One entry per CDR3 protein results from TCRdb running MiXCR on the 5' RACE reads. This sample has 1.5 million to 2 million distinct CDR3 sequences; around half occur once, and the top ten carry 2.1%. Input material: blood. The receptors derive from a woman in her 40s in good health. The conserved cysteine and the conserved F or W are not part of the CDR3 here. Fields, in order: J gene, D gene, V gene, CDR3 protein. A D gene is named only where the DNA matches it firmly.

TRBJ2-7	.	TRBV2	ASSPTDGYEQY
TRBJ1-6	.	TRBV6-5	ASSYSIRAFNSPLH
TRBJ1-2	.	TRBV15	ATKEGWGIGGYT
TRBJ2-7	.	TRBV5-1	ASTQSGDKQY
TRBJ1-6	.	TRBV6-1	ASSERGELGSPLH
TRBJ1-2	.	TRBV29-1	SVGQIYGYT
TRBJ1-1	.	TRBV5-1	ASSETGGRTEAF
TRBJ2-3	.	TRBV4-1	ASSPLQGGVPGAQY
TRBJ2-1	.	TRBV4-2	ASSQEEGTYNEQF
TRBJ1-4	.	TRBV11-2	ASSPQRATNEKLF
TRBJ1-2	.	TRBV20-1	SARVVEGGYGYT
TRBJ2-7	.	TRBV5-1	ASSLGAGSSYEQY
.	.	TRBV7-2	ASSLVTVDEQY
TRBJ2-1	TRBD2	TRBV20-1	SARTLTSGGPLRVEQF
TRBJ2-3	.	TRBV5-1	ASSLVGELDTQY
TRBJ2-7	.	TRBV10-3	AISESEGIHEQY
TRBJ2-5	.	TRBV7-8	ASSQSPGPKGETQY
TRBJ2-1	.	TRBV2	ASSEGIANGNEQF
TRBJ2-1	TRBD1	TRBV6-2/TRBV6-3	ASGGQHNEQF
TRBJ2-7	.	TRBV7-9	ASSLAQVRGGAYEQY
TRBJ2-5	TRBD2	TRBV5-6	ASSPLDSGGIFGSETQY
TRBJ1-2	TRBD1	TRBV5-5	ASRVGQGNYGYT
TRBJ1-4	TRBD1	TRBV4-3	ASSQGDSFMANEKLF
.	.	TRBV5-1	ASSLVPMDGTYEQY
TRBJ2-1	.	TRBV5-1	ASSLVAGDDEQF
TRBJ2-4	.	TRBV6-2/TRBV6-3	ASSLRKAKNIQY
TRBJ2-1	.	TRBV5-1	ASSDYRTSYNEQF
TRBJ2-7	.	TRBV4-3	ASSQDVAAYEQY
TRBJ2-4	.	TRBV15	ATSRARQLY
TRBJ2-5	.	TRBV6-2/TRBV6-3	ASSYPQGGETQY
TRBJ2-7	TRBD1	TRBV4-1	ASSQVIGTGSYEQY
TRBJ2-5	.	TRBV4-1	ASSPGSRQETQY
TRBJ2-1	.	TRBV7-2	ASSFVQGSHNEQF
TRBJ2-3	.	TRBV7-2	ASSPSVGQDTQY
TRBJ1-2	.	TRBV11-2	ASSLWSDNYGYT
TRBJ2-1	TRBD2	TRBV27	ASSSRLAGFNEQF
TRBJ2-5	TRBD1	TRBV5-1	ASSISGTGARETQY
TRBJ2-3	.	TRBV27	ASMLYGSTDTQY
TRBJ1-4	.	TRBV6-6	ASSTWVGGEKPF
TRBJ2-3	TRBD2	TRBV29-1	SVEVRGASGGLPRGTQY
TRBJ2-7	.	TRBV5-1	ASSLGTQGRSYEQY
TRBJ2-1	TRBD2	TRBV28	ASLLAGYNEQF
TRBJ2-7	TRBD2	TRBV9	ASSVAAGLSYEQY
TRBJ2-7	.	TRBV6-1	AILIPYEQY
TRBJ1-2	TRBD1	TRBV27	ASSPGTGRHGYT
TRBJ2-1	.	TRBV4-2	ASSQDSTEQF
TRBJ1-2	TRBD1	TRBV12-3/TRBV12-4	ASRAMDRGHGYT
TRBJ1-4	TRBD1	TRBV6-6	ASSYPPGQGGEKLF
TRBJ1-2	TRBD1	TRBV28	ASSSPPGQGAYGYT
TRBJ1-2	.	TRBV7-2	ASSSNRGRTEYT
TRBJ2-1	TRBD2	TRBV15	ATSGNLAGGRNEQF
TRBJ1-2	.	TRBV6-5	ASSHSREGGYT
TRBJ1-1	.	TRBV19	ASSMGPPGRTEAF
TRBJ1-1	TRBD1	TRBV4-2	ASSPRGSDTEAF
TRBJ1-2	.	TRBV7-2	ASSRPGLNYGYT
TRBJ2-1	TRBD2	TRBV7-2	ASSQSPGSGRQNEQF
TRBJ2-1	TRBD1	TRBV11-1	ASSSVNRGRNEQF
TRBJ2-5	TRBD1	TRBV5-1	ASSSIASGQNKETQY